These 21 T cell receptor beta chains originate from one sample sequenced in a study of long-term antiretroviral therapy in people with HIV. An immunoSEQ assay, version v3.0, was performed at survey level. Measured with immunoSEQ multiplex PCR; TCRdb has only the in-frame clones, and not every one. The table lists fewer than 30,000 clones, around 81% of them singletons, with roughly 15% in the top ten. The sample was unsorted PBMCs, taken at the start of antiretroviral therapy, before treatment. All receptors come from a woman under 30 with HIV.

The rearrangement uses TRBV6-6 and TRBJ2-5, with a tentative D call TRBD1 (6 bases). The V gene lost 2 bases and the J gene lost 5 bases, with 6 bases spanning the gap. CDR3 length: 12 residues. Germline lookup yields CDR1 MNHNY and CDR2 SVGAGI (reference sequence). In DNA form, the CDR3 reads TGTGCCAGCAGTTACCAGGGGGAGACCCAGTACTTC. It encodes CASSYQGETQYF.

CDR3 protein: CASSIGSANEKLFF. The CDR3 nucleotides are TGTGCCAGCAGCATAGGATCGGCTAATGAAAAACTGTTTTTT. The V gene is TRBV5-4, the J gene TRBJ1-4; D is uncertain. This CDR3 is 14 amino acids long. The germline gives CDR1 SGHNT, CDR2 YYREEE (reference sequence). V lost 4 bases and J 3 bases, leaving 10 bases between the germline ends.

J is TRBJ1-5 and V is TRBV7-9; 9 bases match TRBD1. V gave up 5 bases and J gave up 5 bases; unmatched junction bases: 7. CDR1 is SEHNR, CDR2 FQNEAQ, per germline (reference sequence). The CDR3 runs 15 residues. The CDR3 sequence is CASSPSTGGYQPQHF. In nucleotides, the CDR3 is TGTGCCAGCAGCCCGTCTACAGGGGGCTATCAGCCCCAGCATTTT.

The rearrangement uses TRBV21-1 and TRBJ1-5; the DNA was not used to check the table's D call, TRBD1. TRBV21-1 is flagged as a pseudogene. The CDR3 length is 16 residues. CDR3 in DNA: TGTGCCAGCAGCAAAAGGACAGTCTATAGCAATCAGCCCCAGCATTTT. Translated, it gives CASSKRTVYSNQPQHF.

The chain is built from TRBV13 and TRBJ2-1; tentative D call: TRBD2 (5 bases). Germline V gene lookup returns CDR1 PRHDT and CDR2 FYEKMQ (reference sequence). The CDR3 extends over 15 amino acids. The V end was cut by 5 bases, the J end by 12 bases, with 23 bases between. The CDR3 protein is CASSQDPGHPGGQFF. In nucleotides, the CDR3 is TGTGCCAGCAGCCAAGACCCCGGCCACCCCGGAGGGCAGTTCTTC.

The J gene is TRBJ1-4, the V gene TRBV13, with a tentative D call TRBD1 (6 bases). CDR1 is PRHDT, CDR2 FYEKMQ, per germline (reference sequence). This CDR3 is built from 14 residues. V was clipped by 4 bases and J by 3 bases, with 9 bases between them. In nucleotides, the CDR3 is TGTGCCAGCAGCTCCCGGGGGCCTAATGAAAAACTGTTTTTT. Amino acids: CASSSRGPNEKLFF. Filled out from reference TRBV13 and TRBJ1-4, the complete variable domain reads AAGVIQSPRHLIKEKRETATLKCYPIPRHDTVYWYQQGPGQDPQFLISFYEKMQSDKGSIPDRFSAQQFSDYHSELNMSSLELGDSALYFCASSSRGPNEKLFFGSGTQLSVL.

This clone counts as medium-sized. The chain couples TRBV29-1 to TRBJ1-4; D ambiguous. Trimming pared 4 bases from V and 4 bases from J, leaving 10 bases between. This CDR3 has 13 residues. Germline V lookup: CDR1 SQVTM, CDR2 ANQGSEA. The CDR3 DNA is TGCAGCGTTGGTGAGAGACTTAATGAAAAACTGTTTTTT. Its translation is CSVGERLNEKLFF.

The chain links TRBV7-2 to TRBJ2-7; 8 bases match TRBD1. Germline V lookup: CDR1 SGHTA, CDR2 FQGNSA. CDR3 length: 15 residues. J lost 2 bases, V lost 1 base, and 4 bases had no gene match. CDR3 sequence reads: CASSLGTGITYEQYF. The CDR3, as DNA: TGTGCCAGCAGCTTAGGGACAGGGATCACCTACGAGCAGTACTTC.

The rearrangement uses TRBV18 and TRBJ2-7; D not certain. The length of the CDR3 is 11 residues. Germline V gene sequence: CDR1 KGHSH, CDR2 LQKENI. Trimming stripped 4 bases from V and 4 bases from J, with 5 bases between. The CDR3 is CASSQQYEQYF. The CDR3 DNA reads TGTGCCAGCTCACAACAGTACGAGCAGTACTTC.

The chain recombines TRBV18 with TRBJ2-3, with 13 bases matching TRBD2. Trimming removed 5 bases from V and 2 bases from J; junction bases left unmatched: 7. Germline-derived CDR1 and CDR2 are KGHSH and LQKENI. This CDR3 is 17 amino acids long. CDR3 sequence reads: CASSLGLAGLNTDTQYF. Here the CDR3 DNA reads TGTGCCAGCTCATTGGGACTAGCGGGGCTTAACACAGATACGCAGTATTTT.

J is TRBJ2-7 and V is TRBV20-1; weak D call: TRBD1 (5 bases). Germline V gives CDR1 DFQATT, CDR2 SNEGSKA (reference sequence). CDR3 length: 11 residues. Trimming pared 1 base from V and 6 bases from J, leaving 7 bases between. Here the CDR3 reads CSARGTTEQYF. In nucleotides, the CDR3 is TGCAGTGCTAGAGGGACAACCGAGCAGTACTTC.

The CDR3 here is CASSPLTGTDTQYF. The CDR3 DNA reads TGTGCCAGCAGCCCCCTAACGGGGACAGATACGCAGTATTTT. V usage is TRBV14 and J usage is TRBJ2-3; D possibly corresponds to TRBD2 (5 bases). The ends were cut back, 4 bases at V and 3 bases at J, with 11 bases in the middle. Looked up from germline, CDR1 is SGHDN and CDR2 is FVKESK. The CDR3 loop spans 14 amino acids.

The CDR3 spells CASSYAALSYEQYF. CDR3 DNA sequence: TGTGCCAGCAGTTACGCGGCGCTCTCCTACGAGCAGTACTTC. This chain joins TRBV6-5 and TRBJ2-7; D not resolved. The germline V and J ends were trimmed by 2 bases and 0 bases, with 8 bases remaining between them. CDR3 size: 14 residues. CDR1 is MNHEY, CDR2 SVGAGI, per germline.

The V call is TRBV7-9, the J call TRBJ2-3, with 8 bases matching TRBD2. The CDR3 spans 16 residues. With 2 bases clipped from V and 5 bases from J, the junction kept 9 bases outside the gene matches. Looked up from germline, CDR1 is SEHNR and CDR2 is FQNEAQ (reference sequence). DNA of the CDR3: TGTGCCAGCAGCTTATTAAGCAACGCGGGAGGAGATACGCAGTATTTT. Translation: CASSLLSNAGGDTQYF.

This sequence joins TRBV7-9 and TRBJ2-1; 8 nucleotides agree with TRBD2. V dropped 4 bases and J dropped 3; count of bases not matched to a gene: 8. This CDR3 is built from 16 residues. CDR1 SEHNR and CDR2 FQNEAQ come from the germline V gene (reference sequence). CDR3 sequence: CASSYFTSGLYNEQFF. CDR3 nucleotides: TGTGCCAGCAGCTATTTCACTAGCGGACTCTACAATGAGCAGTTCTTC.

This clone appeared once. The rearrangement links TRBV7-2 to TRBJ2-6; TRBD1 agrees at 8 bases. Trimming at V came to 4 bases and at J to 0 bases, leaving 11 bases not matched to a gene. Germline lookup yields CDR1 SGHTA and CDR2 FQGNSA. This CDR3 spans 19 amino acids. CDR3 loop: CASSSPRGLGSSGANVLTF. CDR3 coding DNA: TGTGCCAGCAGCTCGCCCAGGGGGCTTGGGAGCTCTGGGGCCAACGTCCTGACTTTC.

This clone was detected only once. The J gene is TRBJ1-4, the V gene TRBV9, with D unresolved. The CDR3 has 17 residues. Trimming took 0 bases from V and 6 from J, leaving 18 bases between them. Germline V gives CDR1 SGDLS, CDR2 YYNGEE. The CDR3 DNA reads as TGTGCCAGCAGCGTAGGGCCCCGGGAAAGTCGACATGAAAAACTGTTTTTT. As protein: CASSVGPRESRHEKLFF.

The CDR3 region is CASSLAGGNNQPQHF. Written as DNA, the CDR3 is TGTGCCAGCAGCTTGGCCGGGGGGAACAATCAGCCCCAGCATTTT. The chain joins TRBV7-9 to TRBJ1-5, with D tentatively TRBD1 (5 bases). V lost 3 bases to trimming and J lost 3 bases, with 12 bases between them. Germline V gene data show CDR1 as SEHNR and CDR2 as FQNEAQ (reference sequence). CDR3 length: 15 amino acids. The full variable domain, rest sourced from reference TRBV7-9 and TRBJ1-5, is DTGVSQNPRHKITKRGQNVTFRCDPISEHNRLYWYRQTLGQGPEFLTYFQNEAQLEKSRLLSDRFSAERPKGSFSTLEIQRTEQGDSAMYLCASSLAGGNNQPQHFGDGTRLSIL.

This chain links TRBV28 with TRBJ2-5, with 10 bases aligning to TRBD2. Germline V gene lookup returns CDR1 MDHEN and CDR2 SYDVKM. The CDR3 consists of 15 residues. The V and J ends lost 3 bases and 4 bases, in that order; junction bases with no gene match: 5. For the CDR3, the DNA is TGTGCCAGCAGTTTTAATCTAGCGGGAGCAGAGACCCAGTACTTC. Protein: CASSFNLAGAETQYF.

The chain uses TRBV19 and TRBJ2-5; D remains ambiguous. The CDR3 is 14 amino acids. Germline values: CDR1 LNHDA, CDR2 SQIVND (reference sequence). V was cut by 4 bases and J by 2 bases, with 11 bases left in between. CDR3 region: CASSKGRSQETQYF. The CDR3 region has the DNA TGTGCCAGTAGTAAAGGACGGTCGCAAGAGACCCAGTACTTC.

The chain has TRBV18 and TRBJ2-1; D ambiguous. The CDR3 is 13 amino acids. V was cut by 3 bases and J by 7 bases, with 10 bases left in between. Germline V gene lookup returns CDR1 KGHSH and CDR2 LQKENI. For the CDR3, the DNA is TGTGCCAGCTCACCTCAGACGCCAAATGAGCAGTTCTTC. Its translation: CASSPQTPNEQFF.